The 23 T cell receptor beta chains reported below all come from one sample, sequenced in a study of blood T cell repertoires in COVID-19. Sequencing used immunoSEQ multiplex PCR; TCRdb keeps in-frame clones, though not all of them. Of roughly 97,000 clones in the sample, 75% to 90% were seen once. Sequencing was carried out using peripheral blood. These receptors were obtained from a man over 45 with acute or convalescent COVID-19.

V is TRBV4-1 and J is TRBJ1-6; 9 bases align to TRBD1. Trimming removed 4 bases from V and 6 bases from J; junction bases left unmatched: 7. Germline CDR1 and CDR2: MGHRA and YSYEKL. CDR3 size: 16 residues. This chain's CDR3 is CASSLVLDRGNSPLHF. CDR3 bases: TGCGCCAGCAGCCTGGTACTGGACAGGGGTAATTCACCCCTCCACTTT.

V is TRBV6-5 and J is TRBJ2-3, with D possibly being TRBD2 (5 bases). V was cut by 2 bases and J by 6 bases, with 15 bases left in between. Germline V gene lookup returns CDR1 MNHEY and CDR2 SVGAGI. The CDR3 contains 15 residues. The CDR3 coding sequence is TGTGCCAGCAGTTACCGCCCGGGGAATGGGGATACGCAGTATTTT. Amino acid sequence: CASSYRPGNGDTQYF.

Concerning this clone: The germline gene is not matched at one end of the junction; a read error may be the cause. V and J are TRBV14 and TRBJ2-5; the D call may be TRBD1 or TRBD2 (6 bases each). Germline CDR1 is SGHDN and CDR2 is FVKESK. The CDR3 length is 15 residues. CDR3: CASSQGGTRGETQYF. In nucleotides, the CDR3 is TGTGCCAGCAGTCAAGGGGGGACAAGAGGGGAGACCCAGTACTTC.

The chain is built from TRBV21-1 and TRBJ1-5; no check of the table's D call, TRBD1, against the DNA was made. TRBV21-1 is labeled a pseudogene. The CDR3 runs to 16 residues. CDR3 in DNA: TGTGCCAGCAGCAAAGCGCTTTCCCAGGGAAGGCAGCCCCAGCATTTT. It translates to CASSKALSQGRQPQHF.

The CDR3 nucleotides are TGCAGCGTTGGTTCGACTAGCGGGTTTTCCTACAATGAGCAGTTCTTC. Protein: CSVGSTSGFSYNEQFF. The V call is TRBV29-1, the J call TRBJ2-1; 10 nucleotides line up with TRBD2. The CDR3 length is 16 residues. Per the germline V gene, CDR1 is SQVTM and CDR2 is ANQGSEA. V was clipped by 4 bases and J by 1 base; unmatched bases: 7.

The rearrangement links TRBV15 to TRBJ2-3, with D uncertain. V lost 0 bases to trimming and J lost 4 bases, with 11 bases between them. This CDR3 is built from 15 residues. Germline CDR1 reads LNHNV; CDR2 reads YYDKDF (reference sequence). CDR3 in amino acids: CATSRDRRPSDTQYF. DNA of the CDR3: TGTGCCACCAGCAGAGATCGGCGGCCCTCAGATACGCAGTATTTT.

The chain couples TRBV7-9 to TRBJ2-7; 10 bases agree with TRBD2. The V and J ends lost 4 bases and 7 bases, in that order; junction bases with no gene match: 4. CDR3 size: 13 residues. Germline V gene lookup returns CDR1 SEHNR and CDR2 FQNEAQ (reference sequence). The CDR3 sequence is CASSSLAGREQYF. CDR3 bases: TGTGCCAGCAGCTCACTAGCGGGAAGGGAGCAGTACTTC. The entire variable domain, with the rest obtained from reference TRBV7-9 and TRBJ2-7, is as follows: DTGVSQNPRHKITKRGQNVTFRCDPISEHNRLYWYRQTLGQGPEFLTYFQNEAQLEKSRLLSDRFSAERPKGSFSTLEIQRTEQGDSAMYLCASSSLAGREQYFGPGTRLTVT.

This chain links TRBV28 with TRBJ2-7; 10 positions match TRBD2. Germline-derived CDR1 and CDR2 are MDHEN and SYDVKM. Germline trimming cut 4 bases from V and 4 bases from J; bases unmatched to any gene: 4. The CDR3 runs to 14 residues. CDR3 DNA: TGTGCCAGCAGTTCGGGGACTAGCGAATACGAGCAGTACTTC. Translating it yields CASSSGTSEYEQYF.

V usage is TRBV6-2 or TRBV6-3 and J usage is TRBJ2-7, with D hard to call. The CDR3 extends over 12 amino acids. CDR1 and CDR2 from the germline V gene are MNHEY and SVGEGT. With 2 bases removed from V and 7 bases from J, the gap between germline ends came to 9 bases. CDR3 amino acids: CASSYPPVEQYF. The DNA for the CDR3 is TGTGCCAGCAGTTACCCGCCGGTAGAGCAGTACTTC.

The chain couples TRBV4-1 to TRBJ2-1; 7 bases are shared with TRBD2. Per germline, CDR1 MGHRA and CDR2 YSYEKL. The J segment lost 7 bases and the V segment lost 3 bases, leaving 12 bases of the junction unmatched. The CDR3 is made up of 16 amino acids. The CDR3: CASSQGGSEGRNEQFF. CDR3 DNA sequence: TGCGCCAGCAGCCAGGGGGGGAGTGAGGGTAGGAATGAGCAGTTCTTC.

Turning to this clone: This sample includes further DNA sequences coding for the same CDR3. The chain has TRBV27 and TRBJ2-7; tentative D call: TRBD2 (6 bases). V was pared by 5 bases and J by 5 bases, with 16 bases between. This CDR3 region has 14 residues. Germline V lookup: CDR1 MNHEY, CDR2 SMNVEV (reference sequence). The CDR3 DNA reads as TGTGCCAGCAGTATTGCCGGGACTCCTAACGAGCAGTACTTC. Encoded protein: CASSIAGTPNEQYF.

J is TRBJ1-1 and V is TRBV5-1, with TRBD1 as a possible D gene (5 bases). V was cut by 4 bases and J by 3 bases, with 10 bases left in between. The CDR3 runs to 13 residues. Germline V gives CDR1 SGHRS, CDR2 YFSETQ. The CDR3 sequence is CASSRGGDTEAFF. Written as DNA, the CDR3 is TGCGCCAGCAGCCGGGGGGGTGACACTGAAGCTTTCTTT. The complete variable domain, with remaining parts taken from reference TRBV5-1 and TRBJ1-1, reads KAGVTQTPRYLIKTRGQQVTLSCSPISGHRSVSWYQQTPGQGLQFLFEYFSETQRNKGNFPGRFSGRQFSNSRSEMNVSTLELGDSALYLCASSRGGDTEAFFGQGTRLTVV.

The chain employs TRBV11-2 and TRBJ2-2; 7 nucleotides agree with TRBD2. V was pared by 4 bases and J by 1 base, with 3 bases of the junction left unmatched. The germline gives CDR1 SGHAT, CDR2 FQNNGV. The CDR3 loop spans 15 amino acids. The CDR3 region has the DNA TGTGCCAGCAGCTCGAGCGGGGTGAACACCGGGGAGCTGTTTTTT. Translated: CASSSSGVNTGELFF.

The count of this clone is one. The gene calls are TRBV6-5 and TRBJ2-7; the match to TRBD1 covers 10 bases. This CDR3 has 14 residues. Trimming took 7 bases from V and 4 from J; bases not matched to a gene: 7. CDR1 is MNHEY, CDR2 SVGAGI, per germline. The CDR3 region has the DNA TGTGCCAGCACCACTGACAGGGGGCTGTACGAGCAGTACTTC. Encoded protein: CASTTDRGLYEQYF.

The CDR3 spells CASTPGWGRGDGYTF. Written as DNA, the CDR3 is TGTGCCAGCACCCCAGGATGGGGGCGCGGAGATGGCTACACCTTC. The chain uses TRBV6-5 and TRBJ1-2; tentative D call: TRBD1 (6 bases). In germline, CDR1 is MNHEY, CDR2 SVGAGI. Trimming removed 7 bases at V and 6 bases at J, with 21 bases between. CDR3 size: 15 residues.

This chain links TRBV29-1 with TRBJ2-5; D gene uncertain. Trimming pared 6 bases from V and 1 base from J, leaving 6 bases between. This CDR3 is 11 amino acids long. Per the germline V gene, CDR1 is SQVTM and CDR2 is ANQGSEA. This CDR3 is CSVQLQETQYF. The CDR3 coding sequence is TGCAGCGTACAGCTCCAAGAGACCCAGTACTTC.

This clone has just one count. The chain carries TRBV11-2 and TRBJ2-7, with 10 bases fitting TRBD1. Germline V CDR1 and CDR2: SGHAT, FQNNGV. V lost 4 bases to trimming and J lost 2 bases; unmatched junction nucleotides: 2. CDR3 size: 14 residues. The CDR3 spells CASSSGQGTYEQYF. Here the CDR3 DNA reads TGTGCCAGCAGCTCGGGACAGGGGACCTACGAGCAGTACTTC.

This clone was picked up one time. The rearrangement joins TRBV11-2 to TRBJ2-7, with D possibly matching TRBD2 (5 bases). Germline V lookup: CDR1 SGHAT, CDR2 FQNNGV. V lost 0 bases, J lost 6 bases, and 12 bases lay in between. This CDR3 is built from 14 residues. The CDR3 region is CASSLDRGTSEQYF. DNA for the CDR3: TGTGCCAGCAGCTTAGATCGGGGTACCAGCGAGCAGTACTTC.

This clone was counted once. The chain links TRBV5-1 to TRBJ2-4, with TRBD2 as a possible D gene (6 bases). V was shortened by 0 bases and J by 5 bases, with 6 bases between the two germline ends. The CDR3 has 13 residues. Germline assignment: CDR1 SGHRS and CDR2 YFSETQ. The CDR3 DNA follows: TGCGCCAGCAGCTTGGGCGGGGAAAACATTCAGTACTTC. As protein: CASSLGGENIQYF. Drawing the rest from reference TRBV5-1 and TRBJ2-4, the complete variable domain is KAGVTQTPRYLIKTRGQQVTLSCSPISGHRSVSWYQQTPGQGLQFLFEYFSETQRNKGNFPGRFSGRQFSNSRSEMNVSTLELGDSALYLCASSLGGENIQYFGAGTRLSVL.

The CDR3 bases are TGCAGCGTGATACTAGCGGGTTCAAGGACAGATACGCAGTATTTT. Translation gives CSVILAGSRTDTQYF. The rearrangement uses TRBV29-1 and TRBJ2-3; 9 nucleotides match TRBD2. The J segment lost 3 bases and the V segment lost 6 bases, leaving 10 bases of the junction unmatched. The germline V gene encodes CDR1 SQVTM and CDR2 ANQGSEA. There are 15 residues in the CDR3.

CDR3 loop: CAAGSQNIQYF. The CDR3 nucleotides read TGTGCCGCCGGGAGCCAAAACATTCAGTACTTC. The genes are TRBV24-1 and TRBJ2-4, with a tentative D call TRBD2 (6 bases). With 12 bases removed from V and 5 bases from J, the gap between germline ends came to 10 bases. Germline CDR1 is KGHDR and CDR2 is SFDVKD. The length of the CDR3 is 11 residues.

The rearrangement uses TRBV21-1 and TRBJ2-5; the table's D call TRBD1 went unverified against the DNA. TRBV21-1 is reported as a pseudogene. This CDR3 spans 15 amino acids. CDR3 sequence reads: CASSIRDKSQETQYF. DNA for the CDR3: TGTGCCAGCAGCATCCGGGACAAATCACAAGAGACCCAGTACTTC.

The chain recombines TRBV5-4 with TRBJ2-7; TRBD1 is a possible D gene (6 bases). Per germline, CDR1 SGHNT and CDR2 YYREEE (reference sequence). The CDR3 is 13 residues long. The germline V and J ends were trimmed by 3 bases and 5 bases, with 12 bases remaining between them. Here the CDR3 reads CASSSTGSHEQYF. For the CDR3, the DNA is TGTGCCAGCAGCTCCACAGGGTCCCACGAGCAGTACTTC. The full variable domain, with the rest looked up from reference TRBV5-4 and TRBJ2-7, is ETGVTQSPTHLIKTRGQQVTLRCSSQSGHNTVSWYQQALGQGPQFIFQYYREEENGRGNFPPRFSGLQFPNYSSELNVNALELDDSALYLCASSSTGSHEQYFGPGTRLTVT.